Below, 6 T cell receptor beta chains from the same sample are listed, as sequenced in a study of T cells in Graves' hyperthyroidism and ophthalmopathy (dated by TCRdb to between 2018 and 2021). The receptor library was made with multiplex PCR. Instrument on record: Illumina HiSeq 2000. The TCR beta CDR3 regions were amplified from the RNA transcripts. A first-round RT-PCR of the TCR CDR3 used the HTBI primer set with the Qiagen OneStep RT-PCR kit. TCRdb reanalyzed the raw reads on its own, using fastp at Q25 for trimming and MiXCR for clone calling, and kept in-frame beta chains. Every distinct CDR3 protein forms one entry, paired with its most common genes and DNA. The sample table lists some 500,000 distinct CDR3 sequences, 15% to 20% of them with a count of one. The ten most abundant clones make up 25% to 30% of the sample. Sequenced input: blood. The origin of the receptors is a young woman with Graves' ophthalmopathy.

The rearrangement joins TRBV7-2 to TRBJ2-4, with 7 positions matching TRBD2. There are 14 residues in the CDR3. Germline V gives CDR1 SGHTA, CDR2 FQGNSA. V shed 4 bases, J shed 7 bases, and the junction held 7 bases outside the gene matches. The CDR3 nucleotides are TGTGCCAGCAGCTCCCTATTGGGGGGGAACATTCAGTACTTC. It is translated as CASSSLLGGNIQYF.

The chain couples TRBV24-1 to TRBJ1-5, with D perhaps TRBD1 (5 bases). The CDR3 totals 15 residues. The germline CDR1 and CDR2 sequences are KGHDR and SFDVKD. Between the trimmed V and J ends, which lost 4 bases and 0 bases, there was a span of 9 bases. CDR3 coding DNA: TGTGCCACCAGTGACCCTAGGGGTAGCAATCAGCCCCAGCATTTT. It codes for CATSDPRGSNQPQHF.

As concerns this clonotype: An end of the junction differs from the germline gene, which may be a read error. The chain carries TRBV11-3 and TRBJ2-1; unclear D gene. Per the germline V gene, CDR1 is SGHNT and CDR2 is YENEEA. The CDR3 loop spans 12 amino acids. The CDR3 protein is CTSSLGGLEQFF. The CDR3 bases are TGTACCAGCAGCTTAGGTGGTCTTGAGCAGTTCTTC.

This clonotype was recorded at least ten times. The CDR3 sequence is CASSFQVNTEAFF. The CDR3 DNA reads as TGTGCCAGCAGCTTTCAAGTGAACACTGAAGCTTTCTTT. The V gene is TRBV11-1, the J gene TRBJ1-1, with no clear D. With 3 bases removed from V and 0 bases from J, the gap between germline ends came to 5 bases. The CDR3 extends over 13 amino acids. CDR1 is SGHAT and CDR2 is FQDESV in the germline V gene (reference sequence).

In this sample, this clonotype turned up a few times. This may be a read error, as it is one base from a much larger clone. V and J are TRBV3-1 and TRBJ1-1, with a tentative D call TRBD1 (5 bases). V lost 4 bases and J 11 bases, leaving 14 bases between the germline ends. The CDR3 spans 12 residues. CDR1 LGHDT and CDR2 YNNKEL come from the germline V gene (reference sequence). The CDR3 loop reads CASSPTGATAFF. CDR3 DNA sequence: TGTGCCAGCAGCCCAACCGGGGCAACGGCTTTCTTT.

The rearrangement joins TRBV12-3 or TRBV12-4 to TRBJ2-7; 8 nucleotides match TRBD1. V lost 6 bases and J lost 3; bases outside the gene matches: 7. The CDR3 is 14 amino acids. The CDR3 is CASSPDGQGYEQYF. The CDR3, as DNA: TGTGCCAGCAGCCCAGACGGACAGGGCTACGAGCAGTACTTC.